Listed below are T cell receptor beta chains from one sample, sequenced in a study of blood T cell repertoires in COVID-19. Using immunoSEQ multiplex PCR, the repertoire was profiled, and TCRdb retains in-frame clones only, with some absent. The table lists around 250,000 clones, less than 85% of them singletons. The sample comprised peripheral blood. The receptors were sampled from a man in his sixties who had recovered from COVID-19. CDR3s leave out the opening cysteine and the closing phenylalanine or tryptophan. The D gene is left open where the match is weak.

>.|TRBV28|TRBJ2-7
ASSWGDYEQY
>TRBD1|TRBV28|TRBJ1-3
ASSPGQGVSGNTIY
>.|TRBV28|TRBJ1-6
ASSLPDSPLH
>TRBD1|TRBV19|TRBJ1-2
ASSVQGDYGYT
>.|TRBV28|TRBJ1-2
ASSLPRGGRNGYT
>.|TRBV5-1|TRBJ1-4
ASSLTTGTAANEKLF
>TRBD1|TRBV2|TRBJ1-6
ASTDRQTGSSYNSPLH
>.|TRBV5-1|TRBJ2-1
ASRTLAYEQF
>TRBD2|TRBV11-2|TRBJ2-5
ASSLDAVLAGEETQY
>.|TRBV9|TRBJ2-7
ASSVGVGGEQY
>.|TRBV7-9|TRBJ1-2
ASTRHGADYGYT
>TRBD2|TRBV6-4|TRBJ2-3
ASSVERGSTDTQY
>TRBD2|TRBV5-1|TRBJ2-3
ASSLAQAGLSGGTQY
>TRBD2|TRBV7-2|TRBJ2-1
ASSFLAGDEQF
>TRBD1|TRBV4-2|TRBJ2-1
ASSQDRGSYNEQF
>.|TRBV3-1/TRBV3-2|TRBJ2-3
ASSQARSVTQY
>.|TRBV9|TRBJ2-7
ASSVQGNEQY
>.|TRBV19|TRBJ1-3
ATLQSEGSPISGNTIY
>.|TRBV7-8|TRBJ2-7
ASSLASSGPLYEQY
>.|TRBV7-9|TRBJ1-2
ASSLVARVDTRFYGYT
>TRBD1|TRBV25-1|TRBJ1-1
ASSATGQGVSATEAF
>.|TRBV6-5|TRBJ2-2
ASSQNSVNTGELF
>.|TRBV6-4|TRBJ1-1
ASRDTTQGPNTEAF
>TRBD1|TRBV6-6|TRBJ1-3
ASSLDRENTIY